The next 8 T cell receptor beta chains were all read from a single sample in a study of memory CD4+ T cells and cytomegalovirus serostatus. Assay: immunoSEQ multiplex PCR; the TCRdb copy retains only in-frame clones and omits some. The profile shows some 87,000 clones, roughly 80% of them singletons. The sort gate was single viable CD3+CD4+CD8-CD45RO+ cells for memory CD4+ T cells. The sequenced material came from memory CD4+ T cells from blood. The receptors originated from an adult in good health and CMV-seropositive.

The CDR3 sequence: CASRPAGVNTGELFF. In DNA form, the CDR3 reads TGTGCCAGCAGGCCTGCGGGAGTGAACACCGGGGAGCTGTTTTTT. V gene TRBV7-3 combines with J gene TRBJ2-2, with TRBD2 identical over 7 bases. Germline CDR1 SGHTA, CDR2 FQGTGA. Germline trimming cut 6 bases from V and 1 base from J; bases unmatched to any gene: 5. This CDR3 contains 15 residues.

This chain uses TRBV18 with TRBJ1-3; no reliable D call. Germline lookup yields CDR1 KGHSH and CDR2 LQKENI. V shed 2 bases and J shed 0 bases, with 17 bases lying between them. The CDR3 spans 18 residues. CDR3 loop: CASSPGRQTVASGNTIYF. The CDR3 coding sequence is TGTGCCAGCTCACCAGGCAGGCAGACGGTCGCCTCTGGAAACACCATATATTTT.

The chain has TRBV6-5 and TRBJ2-5; the D is unclear. Germline CDR1 and CDR2: MNHEY and SVGAGI. V was shortened by 5 bases and J by 5 bases, with 9 bases between the two germline ends. The CDR3 spans 12 residues. The CDR3 DNA is TGTGCCAGCAGTCCAAACTCGGAGACCCAGTACTTC. It yields the protein CASSPNSETQYF.

The V and J genes are TRBV6-1 and TRBJ2-1; the match to TRBD2 covers 14 bases. Per the germline V gene, CDR1 is MNHNS and CDR2 is SASEGT. The CDR3 is made up of 16 amino acids. Trimming took 2 bases from V and 8 from J; bases not matched to a gene: 5. The DNA of the CDR3 is TGTGCCAGCAGTGAATGGGGGACTAGCGGGAGTCATGAGCAGTTCTTC. As protein: CASSEWGTSGSHEQFF.

V and J are TRBV28 and TRBJ1-5; 8 nucleotides line up with TRBD1. The CDR3 is 14 amino acids. Germline CDR1 MDHEN, CDR2 SYDVKM. After removal of 5 bases from V and 5 bases from J, the junction contained 5 bases not matched to a gene. The DNA for the CDR3 is TGTGCCAGCAGTCCAGGGGGCTTGGATCAGCCCCAGCATTTT. As protein: CASSPGGLDQPQHF.

The chain is built from TRBV6-1 and TRBJ1-1, with TRBD1 as a possible D gene (6 bases). CDR1 and CDR2 from the germline V gene are MNHNS and SASEGT. This CDR3 is 17 amino acids long. Trimming removed 1 base from V and 5 bases from J, with 20 bases in between. For the CDR3, the DNA is TGTGCCAGCAGTGAAGTGGGAATCGGGGGGCAAGAAACTGAAGCTTTCTTT. This gives the protein CASSEVGIGGQETEAFF.

The chain combines TRBV6-6 with TRBJ2-3; D gene ambiguous. CDR1 is MNHNY, CDR2 SVGAGI, per germline (reference sequence). The CDR3 spans 11 residues. The V and J ends lost 6 bases and 9 bases respectively, with 10 bases between them. This CDR3 is CASSPQVTQYF. The CDR3, as DNA: TGTGCCAGCAGCCCCCAAGTGACGCAGTATTTT.

J is TRBJ1-2 and V is TRBV6-5; D uncertain. V was clipped by 5 bases and J by 6 bases, with 16 bases between them. Germline CDR1 is MNHEY and CDR2 is SVGAGI. This CDR3 spans 14 amino acids. The CDR3 region has the DNA TGTGCCAGCAGTGACCCGGGGATTGTCGATGGCTACACCTTC. It encodes CASSDPGIVDGYTF.